The clone carrying this T cell receptor (beta chain) turned up a few times. A single heparinised draw of about 120 mL on average was taken per donor. This specimen belongs to a study of beta chain features in type 1 diabetes. The study reverse transcribed the entire isolated RNA, so it sequenced expressed TCRB transcripts. The protocol was immunoSEQ multiplex PCR, while the TCRdb copy is restricted to in-frame clones and leaves out a portion. The profile shows approximately 140,000 clones, about 44% of them singletons. Germline CDR1 reads MGHRA; CDR2 reads YSYEKL. The CDR3 contains 15 residues. The V end was cut by 5 bases, the J end by 7 bases, with 17 bases between.

V is TRBV4-1 and J is TRBJ1-4; D is perhaps TRBD1 (5 bases). The clonotype was recovered from a man younger than 35 in good health. The specimen sequenced was Tregs from blood. The CDR3 bases are TGCGCCAGCAGCATCAACTATAGGCAGGGTGAAAAACTGTTTTTT. Translated: CASSINYRQGEKLFF.